One T cell receptor beta chain is described in this entry. Trimming removed 6 bases at V and 7 bases at J, with 16 bases between. This CDR3 is 13 amino acids long. Germline CDR1 reads MNHEY; CDR2 reads SVGEGT. These data originate in a study of regulatory T cells in long-lasting Graves disease. Stated time point: newly diagnosed GD, antithyroid drugs for less than 3 months. PBMC-derived RNA was used for the TCR library. Researchers made TCR beta libraries by using iRepertoire HTBI primers and running Arm-PCR on CDR3 regions. One entry per CDR3 protein, called by TCRdb with MiXCR from the multiplex PCR reads. The sample carries 450,000 to 600,000 distinct CDR3 sequences, about 14% recorded once. This same sample was also taken into another study, of T cells in Graves' hyperthyroidism and ophthalmopathy. That source adds: Diagnosis rested on symptoms, serum thyroxine and TRAb, thyroid ultrasound, and orbital computed tomography.

The chain links TRBV6-2 or TRBV6-3 to TRBJ2-7; possible D gene TRBD2, 6 bases. This TCR derives from a young man with Graves disease. The sequencing used peripheral blood mononuclear cells (PBMCs), collected at new diagnosis, from a patient treated with antithyroid drugs. The chain's CDR3 is CASRRGLVGEQYF. CDR3 DNA: TGTGCCAGCAGGAGGGGACTGGTGGGGGAGCAGTACTTC.